This TCR beta chain was captured in a study of cytomegalovirus exposure and HLA in healthy donors. Trimming shortened V by 0 bases and J by 7 bases, and 8 bases separated the two germline ends. There are 13 residues in the CDR3. Germline CDR1 reads SGDLS; CDR2 reads YYNGEE. 60 Vbeta and 13 Jbeta primers were used in PCR. Clones were sequenced by immunoSEQ multiplex PCR, and TCRdb holds only the in-frame ones, with some missing. The repertoire holds over 150,000 clones, with 68% as singletons. Overall study results and limits: A later analysis found TCR association rates differed by HLA locus, highest for DRB1 and lowest for HLA-C. Within a later analysis, the majority of CMV-associated TCR beta chains appeared HLA-restricted.

Details on this clone: Its target is unknown.

V usage is TRBV9 and J usage is TRBJ2-1, with a possible D match to TRBD2 (6 bases). The receptor comes from a woman aged 18 to 35 in good health and CMV-seropositive. Sample: PBMCs. This chain's CDR3 is CASSVGRGNEQFF. In DNA, the CDR3 is TGTGCCAGCAGCGTAGGACGGGGGAATGAGCAGTTCTTC.